Below, one TCR beta chain is given with its context. The CDR3 is 14 amino acids. Germline loops: CDR1 ENHRY, CDR2 SYGVKD. V dropped 11 bases and J dropped 5; count of bases not matched to a gene: 14. This record comes from a study of T cells in Graves' hyperthyroidism and ophthalmopathy. The TCR beta CDR3 regions underwent amplification using RNA transcripts as the source. HTBI primers were used for first-round RT-PCR of the TCR CDR3. TCRdb analysed the multiplex PCR reads with MiXCR anew, one entry per CDR3 protein. The sample consists of 450,000 to 700,000 distinct CDR3 sequences, around 45% of them appearing once.

The specimen sequenced was peripheral blood or thyroid tissue (not recorded which). This TCR came from an adult woman with Graves' disease, either hyperthyroidism or ophthalmopathy (not recorded which). The chain uses TRBV10-3 and TRBJ1-2; 7 positions match TRBD1. The CDR3 DNA follows: TGTGCCGTCCCCCGGGGGGAGACAGGGTATGGCTACACCTTC. Its protein product is CAVPRGETGYGYTF.